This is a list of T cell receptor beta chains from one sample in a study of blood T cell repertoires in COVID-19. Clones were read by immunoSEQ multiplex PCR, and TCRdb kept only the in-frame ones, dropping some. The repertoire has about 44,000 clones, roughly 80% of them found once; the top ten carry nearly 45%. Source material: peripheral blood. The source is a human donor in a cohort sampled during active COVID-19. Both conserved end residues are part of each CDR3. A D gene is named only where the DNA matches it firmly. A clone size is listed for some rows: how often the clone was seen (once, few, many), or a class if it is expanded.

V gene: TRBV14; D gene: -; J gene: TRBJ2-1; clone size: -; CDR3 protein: CASSLEAGYSSYNEQFF; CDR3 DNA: TGTGCCAGCAGCCTCGAAGCGGGCTACAGCTCCTACAATGAGCAGTTCTTC
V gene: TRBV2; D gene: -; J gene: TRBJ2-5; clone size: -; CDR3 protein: CASSERRGGETQYF; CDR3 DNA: TGTGCCAGCAGTGAGAGGAGGGGTGGAGAGACCCAGTACTTC
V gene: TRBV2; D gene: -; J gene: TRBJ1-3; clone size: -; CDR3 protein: CASSRQLSTGNTIYF; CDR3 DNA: TGTGCCAGCAGCCGACAGCTCTCCACTGGAAACACCATATATTTT
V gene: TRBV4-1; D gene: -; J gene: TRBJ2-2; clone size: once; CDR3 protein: CASSQVVPKATNTGELFF; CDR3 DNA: TGCGCCAGCAGCCAAGTGGTCCCAAAAGCCACCAACACCGGGGAGCTGTTTTTT
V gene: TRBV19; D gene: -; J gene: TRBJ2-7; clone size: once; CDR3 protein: CASSRGPDLPKQYF; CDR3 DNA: TGTGCCAGTAGTCGCGGACCGGACTTACCCAAGCAGTACTTC
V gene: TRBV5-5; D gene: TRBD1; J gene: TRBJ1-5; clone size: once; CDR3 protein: CASSLGLGQSNQPQHF; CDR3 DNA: TGTGCCAGCAGCTTGGGCCTGGGACAGTCCAATCAGCCCCAGCATTTT
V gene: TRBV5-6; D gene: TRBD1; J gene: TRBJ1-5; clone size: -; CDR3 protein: CASSLAGTGGQPQHF; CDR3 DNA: TGTGCCAGCAGCTTGGCGGGGACAGGGGGTCAGCCCCAGCATTTT
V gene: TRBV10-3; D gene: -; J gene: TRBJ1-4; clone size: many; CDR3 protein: CAISAQGYREKLFF; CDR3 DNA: TGTGCCATCAGCGCACAGGGTTATCGAGAAAAACTGTTTTTT
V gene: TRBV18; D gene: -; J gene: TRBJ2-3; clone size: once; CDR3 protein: CASSPPTSTDTQYF; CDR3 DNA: TGTGCCAGCTCACCACCTACTAGCACAGATACGCAGTATTTT
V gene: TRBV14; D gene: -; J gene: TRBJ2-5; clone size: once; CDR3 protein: CASSHRVAANYQETQYF; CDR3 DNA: TGTGCCAGCAGCCACCGAGTAGCGGCAAATTACCAAGAGACCCAGTACTTC
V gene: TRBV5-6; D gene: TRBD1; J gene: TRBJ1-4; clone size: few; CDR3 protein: CASTTGGEKLFF; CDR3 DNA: TGTGCCAGCACAACAGGGGGCGAAAAACTGTTTTTT
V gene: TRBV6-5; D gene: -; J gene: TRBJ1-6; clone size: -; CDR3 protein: CASSLRGQSPLHF; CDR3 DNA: TGTGCCAGCAGCCTACGGGGTCAGTCACCCCTCCACTTT
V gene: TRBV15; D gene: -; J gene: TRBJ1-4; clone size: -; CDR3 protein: CATSSRQTNEKLFF; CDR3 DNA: TGTGCCACCAGCAGCCGACAGACGAATGAAAAACTGTTTTTT
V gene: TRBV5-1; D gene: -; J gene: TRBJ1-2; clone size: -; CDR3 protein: CASSFGGMQANGYTF; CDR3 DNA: TGCGCCAGCAGCTTTGGAGGTATGCAGGCTAATGGCTACACCTTC
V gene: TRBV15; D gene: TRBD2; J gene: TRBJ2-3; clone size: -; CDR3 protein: CATSSGLAGVGDTQYF; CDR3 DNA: TGTGCCACCAGCAGCGGTCTAGCGGGGGTCGGAGATACGCAGTATTTT
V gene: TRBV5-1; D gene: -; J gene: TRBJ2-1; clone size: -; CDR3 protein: CASSLTPTDSYNEQFF; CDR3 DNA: TGCGCCAGCAGCTTGACTCCGACAGACTCCTACAATGAGCAGTTCTTC
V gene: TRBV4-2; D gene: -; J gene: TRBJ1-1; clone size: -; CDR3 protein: CASSQVPGLNTEAFF; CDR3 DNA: TGTGCCAGCAGCCAAGTACCGGGTTTGAACACTGAAGCTTTCTTT
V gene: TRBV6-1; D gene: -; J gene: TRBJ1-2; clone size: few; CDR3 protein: CASSDRGGPIYGYTF; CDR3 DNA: TGTGCCAGCAGTGACAGGGGTGGCCCTATCTATGGCTACACCTTC
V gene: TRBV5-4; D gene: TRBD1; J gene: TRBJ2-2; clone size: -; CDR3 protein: CASSARQGLGELFF; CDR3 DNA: TGTGCCAGCAGCGCGCGACAGGGGCTCGGGGAGCTGTTTTTT
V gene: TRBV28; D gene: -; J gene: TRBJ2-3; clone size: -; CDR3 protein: CASSLFGRGDTDTQYF; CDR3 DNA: TGTGCCAGCAGTTTATTTGGCAGGGGGGACACAGATACGCAGTATTTT
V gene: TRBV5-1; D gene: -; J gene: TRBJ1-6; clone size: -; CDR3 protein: CASTTGGDMNSPLHF; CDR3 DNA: TGCGCCAGCACTACTGGGGGGGACATGAATTCACCCCTCCACTTT
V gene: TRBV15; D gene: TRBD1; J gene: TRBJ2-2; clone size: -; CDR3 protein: CATSDRATGELFF; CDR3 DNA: TGTGCCACCAGCGACAGGGCCACCGGGGAGCTGTTTTTT
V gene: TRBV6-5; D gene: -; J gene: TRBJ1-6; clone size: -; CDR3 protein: CASSTGLASPLHF; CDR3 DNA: TGTGCCAGCAGTACAGGGCTCGCTTCACCCCTCCACTTT
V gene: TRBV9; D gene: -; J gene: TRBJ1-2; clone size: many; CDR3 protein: CASSVAPQTGSNYGYTF; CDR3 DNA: TGTGCCAGCAGCGTAGCCCCACAAACAGGTTCTAACTATGGCTACACCTTC